The rows below give T cell receptor beta chains drawn from one sample of a study of T cell responses to AZD1222 COVID-19 vaccine. This table comes from immunoSEQ multiplex PCR, and its TCRdb copy is limited to in-frame clones, with some not included. The table shows some 130,000 clones, with 93% occurring only once. Source: peripheral blood, taken on day 0 of AZD1222 vaccination. These receptors came from an adult in good health. The CDR3 runs from the conserved cysteine through the conserved F or W. D genes are given only for firm matches. A clone size is listed for some rows: how often the clone was seen (once, few, many), or a class if it is expanded.

V gene: TRBV28
clone size: -
D gene: -
J gene: TRBJ2-6
CDR3 protein: CASSFPYSGANVLTF
CDR3 DNA: TGTGCCAGCAGCTTCCCGTACTCTGGGGCCAACGTCCTGACTTTC

V gene: TRBV6-4
clone size: -
D gene: -
J gene: TRBJ2-1
CDR3 protein: CASSVDLGNEQFF
CDR3 DNA: TGTGCCAGCAGTGTCGACCTGGGGAATGAGCAGTTCTTC

V gene: TRBV6-2/TRBV6-3
clone size: -
D gene: -
J gene: TRBJ1-5
CDR3 protein: CASSYLQLKQPQHF
CDR3 DNA: TGTGCCAGCAGTTACTTGCAGTTAAAACAGCCCCAGCATTTT

V gene: TRBV5-1
clone size: -
D gene: -
J gene: TRBJ2-7
CDR3 protein: CASSFAGEIYEQYF
CDR3 DNA: TGCGCCAGCAGCTTCGCCGGGGAAATCTACGAGCAGTACTTC

V gene: TRBV12-3/TRBV12-4
clone size: once
D gene: -
J gene: TRBJ2-5
CDR3 protein: CASSFGETQYF
CDR3 DNA: TGTGCCAGCAGTTTCGGAGAGACCCAGTACTTC

V gene: TRBV5-8
clone size: -
D gene: -
J gene: TRBJ1-2
CDR3 protein: CASSLRSTSNYGYTF
CDR3 DNA: TGTGCCAGCAGCTTGAGGAGTACCTCCAACTATGGCTACACCTTC

V gene: TRBV19
clone size: -
D gene: -
J gene: TRBJ1-2
CDR3 protein: CASSTTSQGWLGYTF
CDR3 DNA: TGTGCCAGTAGTACCACTTCGCAGGGGTGGCTTGGCTACACCTTC

V gene: TRBV5-4
clone size: -
D gene: -
J gene: TRBJ2-6
CDR3 protein: CASCWGEGGSGANVLTF
CDR3 DNA: TGTGCCAGCTGCTGGGGTGAGGGGGGCTCTGGGGCCAACGTCCTGACTTTC

V gene: TRBV28
clone size: -
D gene: -
J gene: TRBJ1-2
CDR3 protein: CASSLYGGDGYTF
CDR3 DNA: TGTGCCAGCAGTTTATATGGGGGCGACGGCTACACCTTC

V gene: TRBV5-1
clone size: -
D gene: TRBD1
J gene: TRBJ2-7
CDR3 protein: CASSRDRGLTYEQYF
CDR3 DNA: TGCGCCAGCAGCAGGGACAGGGGGCTCACCTACGAGCAGTACTTC

V gene: TRBV18
clone size: -
D gene: -
J gene: TRBJ2-7
CDR3 protein: CASSPKFDHEQYF
CDR3 DNA: TGTGCCAGCTCACCAAAGTTCGACCACGAGCAGTACTTC

V gene: TRBV28
clone size: -
D gene: TRBD1
J gene: TRBJ1-2
CDR3 protein: CASSRVGQGLGGYTF
CDR3 DNA: TGTGCCAGCAGTCGCGTGGGACAGGGGTTGGGAGGCTACACCTTC

V gene: TRBV6-5
clone size: once
D gene: -
J gene: TRBJ2-2
CDR3 protein: CASRITGNGELFF
CDR3 DNA: TGTGCCAGCAGGATTACAGGGAACGGGGAGCTGTTTTTT

V gene: TRBV7-3
clone size: -
D gene: -
J gene: TRBJ2-5
CDR3 protein: CASSQSGGKQETQYF
CDR3 DNA: TGTGCCAGCAGCCAGTCTGGTGGGAAACAAGAGACCCAGTACTTC

V gene: TRBV3-1/TRBV3-2
clone size: -
D gene: -
J gene: TRBJ2-2
CDR3 protein: CASSQALGYPTGELFF
CDR3 DNA: TGTGCCAGCAGCCAAGCTCTAGGCTACCCCACCGGGGAGCTGTTTTTT

V gene: TRBV6-5
clone size: -
D gene: -
J gene: TRBJ1-5
CDR3 protein: CASSPSGSNQPQHF
CDR3 DNA: TGTGCCAGCAGTCCGAGCGGGAGCAATCAGCCCCAGCATTTT

V gene: TRBV23-1
clone size: -
D gene: -
J gene: TRBJ2-7
CDR3 protein: CASSQDLRFFYEQYF
CDR3 DNA: TGCGCCAGCAGTCAGGATCTCAGGTTCTTCTACGAGCAGTACTTC

V gene: TRBV7-9
clone size: -
D gene: -
J gene: TRBJ1-4
CDR3 protein: CASRSRGDGNEKLFF
CDR3 DNA: TGTGCCAGCAGGTCCCGCGGAGACGGTAATGAAAAACTGTTTTTT

V gene: TRBV6-2/TRBV6-3
clone size: -
D gene: -
J gene: TRBJ1-5
CDR3 protein: CASSYEGSVGPQHF
CDR3 DNA: TGTGCCAGCAGTTACGAGGGCTCGGTGGGGCCCCAGCATTTT

V gene: TRBV4-2
clone size: -
D gene: -
J gene: TRBJ1-1
CDR3 protein: CASSQPSGFAFF
CDR3 DNA: TGTGCCAGCAGCCAACCTTCGGGATTCGCTTTCTTT

V gene: TRBV18
clone size: -
D gene: TRBD1
J gene: TRBJ1-5
CDR3 protein: CASSPRTGGGNQPQHF
CDR3 DNA: TGTGCCAGCTCACCACGTACAGGGGGCGGCAATCAGCCCCAGCATTTT

V gene: TRBV6-6
clone size: -
D gene: TRBD1
J gene: TRBJ2-1
CDR3 protein: CASSYSGQGADNEQFF
CDR3 DNA: TGTGCCAGCAGTTACTCGGGACAGGGGGCAGACAATGAGCAGTTCTTC

V gene: TRBV7-2
clone size: once
D gene: -
J gene: TRBJ2-7
CDR3 protein: CASSPRSRGEQYF
CDR3 DNA: TGTGCCAGCAGCCCTCGGTCCCGAGGGGAGCAGTACTTC

V gene: TRBV5-1
clone size: -
D gene: -
J gene: TRBJ1-1
CDR3 protein: CASSLTNTEAFF
CDR3 DNA: TGCGCCAGCAGCTTGACGAACACTGAAGCTTTCTTT

V gene: TRBV5-1
clone size: -
D gene: TRBD1
J gene: TRBJ1-1
CDR3 protein: CASSAGKDRAAFF
CDR3 DNA: TGCGCCAGCAGCGCGGGGAAGGACAGGGCGGCTTTCTTT

V gene: TRBV11-2
clone size: -
D gene: TRBD2
J gene: TRBJ2-2
CDR3 protein: CASSPHQRENTGELFF
CDR3 DNA: TGTGCCAGCAGTCCACACCAGCGGGAGAACACCGGGGAGCTGTTTTTT

V gene: TRBV30
clone size: -
D gene: TRBD1
J gene: TRBJ1-6
CDR3 protein: CAWSRTGVSDLHF
CDR3 DNA: TGTGCCTGGAGTAGGACAGGGGTTAGTGACCTCCACTTT

V gene: TRBV4-1
clone size: -
D gene: TRBD2
J gene: TRBJ2-1
CDR3 protein: CASSQDILAGYNEQFF
CDR3 DNA: TGCGCCAGCAGCCAAGATATATTAGCGGGGTACAATGAGCAGTTCTTC

V gene: TRBV5-8
clone size: -
D gene: -
J gene: TRBJ1-2
CDR3 protein: CASSMTGLGSGYTF
CDR3 DNA: TGTGCCAGCAGCATGACAGGCTTAGGATCGGGCTACACCTTC

V gene: TRBV30
clone size: -
D gene: -
J gene: TRBJ1-6
CDR3 protein: CAWSLDSYNSPLHF
CDR3 DNA: TGTGCCTGGAGTCTGGACAGCTATAATTCACCCCTCCACTTT

V gene: TRBV5-4
clone size: once
D gene: TRBD2
J gene: TRBJ2-7
CDR3 protein: CASGVAGSAYEQYF
CDR3 DNA: TGTGCCAGCGGCGTAGCGGGTTCTGCCTACGAGCAGTACTTC

V gene: TRBV30
clone size: -
D gene: -
J gene: TRBJ1-3
CDR3 protein: CASQAGFGNTIYF
CDR3 DNA: TGTGCCTCTCAGGCGGGCTTTGGAAACACCATATATTTT